This is a list of T cell receptor beta chains from one sample in a study of cytomegalovirus exposure and HLA in healthy donors. Data came from immunoSEQ multiplex PCR; TCRdb stores just in-frame clones and leaves some out. This sample carries more than 250,000 clones, more than 80% of them seen once, and the ten largest clones take over 0.8%. Sequenced sample: PBMCs. These receptors all stem from a woman aged 18-30 years in good health and CMV-seronegative. CDR3s include the opening cysteine and the closing phenylalanine or tryptophan. The D gene is left open where the match is weak. Clone sizes are given selectively: once, few, many, or a class where the clone is expanded.

V,size,J,D,CDR3,DNA
TRBV27,NA,TRBJ2-5,NA,CASSLYKPGAWETQYF,TGTGCCAGCAGTTTATATAAGCCAGGGGCATGGGAGACCCAGTACTTC
TRBV6-4,NA,TRBJ1-2,NA,CASSESGNGYTF,TGTGCCAGCAGTGAGTCAGGGAATGGCTACACCTTC
TRBV19,NA,TRBJ1-2,NA,CASSPWDTNYGYTF,TGTGCCAGTAGTCCCTGGGACACCAACTATGGCTACACCTTC
TRBV13,NA,TRBJ1-1,NA,CASSFTPSLETEAFF,TGTGCCAGCAGCTTCACGCCCTCCCTGGAGACTGAAGCTTTCTTT
TRBV6-5,NA,TRBJ2-7,TRBD1,CASKGADRGSDEQYF,TGTGCCAGCAAAGGAGCGGACAGGGGCTCTGACGAGCAGTACTTC
TRBV29-1,NA,TRBJ1-2,TRBD1,CSFHRDSNYGYTF,TGCAGCTTCCACCGGGACAGTAACTATGGCTACACCTTC
TRBV9,NA,TRBJ2-5,NA,CASSAEPGANAKETQYF,TGTGCCAGCAGCGCCGAACCGGGTGCTAATGCGAAAGAGACCCAGTACTTC
TRBV5-1,NA,TRBJ1-5,NA,CASSFGQEGQPQHF,TGCGCCAGCAGCTTCGGGCAGGAGGGTCAGCCCCAGCATTTT
TRBV28,NA,TRBJ2-7,TRBD2,CASSFHMTSGSYEQYF,TGTGCCAGCAGTTTCCATATGACTAGCGGATCCTACGAGCAGTACTTC
TRBV4-3,NA,TRBJ1-2,NA,CASSQGGAGYGYTF,TGCGCCAGCAGCCAAGGTGGGGCCGGCTATGGCTACACCTTC
TRBV7-6,NA,TRBJ2-1,TRBD1,CASSHGTGVLYEQFF,TGTGCCAGCAGCCACGGGACAGGGGTATTATATGAGCAGTTCTTC
TRBV18,NA,TRBJ2-1,NA,CASSPTSGEQFF,TGTGCCAGCTCACCGACCAGCGGTGAGCAGTTCTTC
TRBV29-1,many,TRBJ1-2,TRBD1,CSVGGTGGSYGYTF,TGCAGCGTTGGGGGGACAGGGGGCAGCTATGGCTACACCTTC
TRBV27,NA,TRBJ2-3,TRBD2,CASKAGLAEYTDTQYF,TGTGCCAGCAAGGCCGGACTAGCGGAATACACAGATACGCAGTATTTT
TRBV6-5,few,TRBJ1-2,TRBD1,CASSSGTGDGYTF,TGTGCCAGCAGCTCCGGGACAGGGGATGGCTACACCTTC
TRBV27,NA,TRBJ2-7,NA,CASSPDFPYEQYF,TGTGCCAGCAGTCCTGACTTTCCTTACGAGCAGTACTTC
TRBV2,NA,TRBJ1-1,TRBD1,CASRQGGNTEAFF,TGTGCCAGCCGACAGGGAGGGAACACTGAAGCTTTCTTT
TRBV9,NA,TRBJ2-7,TRBD1,CASSPGPGQTYEQYF,TGTGCCAGCAGCCCTGGCCCGGGACAGACCTACGAGCAGTACTTC
TRBV18,NA,TRBJ1-4,NA,CASSPRGPINEKLFF,TGTGCCAGCTCACCACGAGGGCCGATTAATGAAAAACTGTTTTTT
TRBV7-9,NA,TRBJ2-7,TRBD1,CASSSGTGDYEQYF,TGTGCCAGCAGCTCCGGGACAGGGGACTACGAGCAGTACTTC
TRBV2,NA,TRBJ2-3,TRBD2,CASSPRTSGTDTQYF,TGTGCCAGCAGCCCCCGGACTAGCGGGACAGATACGCAGTATTTT
TRBV27,NA,TRBJ2-7,TRBD2,CASIGGGFEQYF,TGTGCCAGCATCGGGGGGGGGTTCGAGCAGTACTTC
TRBV30,once,TRBJ2-1,TRBD2,CAWSRPSGRGGEQFF,TGTGCCTGGAGTCGGCCTAGCGGGAGGGGTGGTGAGCAGTTCTTC
TRBV19,NA,TRBJ1-1,TRBD1,CASSYRDRGTEAFF,TGTGCCAGTAGTTACAGGGACAGGGGTACTGAAGCTTTCTTT
TRBV27,few,TRBJ1-2,TRBD1,CASSLRDRGSDGYTF,TGTGCCAGCAGTTTACGCGACAGGGGTAGTGATGGCTACACCTTC
TRBV28,NA,TRBJ2-1,NA,CASCSGEVQFF,TGTGCCAGCTGCAGCGGCGAAGTACAGTTCTTC
TRBV27,NA,TRBJ1-2,TRBD1,CASSRLTYRGGGYTF,TGTGCCAGCAGTCGACTCACTTACAGGGGAGGTGGCTACACCTTC
TRBV28,NA,TRBJ2-7,TRBD1,CASRPGQRAYEQYF,TGTGCCAGCAGACCGGGACAGAGAGCCTACGAGCAGTACTTC
TRBV5-4,NA,TRBJ2-7,TRBD1,CASSLDPGGEDEQYF,TGTGCCAGCAGCTTGGACCCAGGGGGAGAGGACGAGCAGTACTTC
TRBV11-3,once,TRBJ2-1,TRBD2,CASSGGSSSYNEQFF,TGTGCCAGCAGCGGCGGGAGTAGCTCCTACAATGAGCAGTTCTTC
TRBV6-5,NA,TRBJ2-7,NA,CASSPLSGSYEQYF,TGTGCCAGCAGTCCCCTCTCGGGTTCCTACGAGCAGTACTTC
TRBV18,few,TRBJ2-5,NA,CASSMGRHEQETQYF,TGTGCCAGCTCAATGGGCAGACACGAGCAAGAGACCCAGTACTTC
TRBV30,few,TRBJ1-2,TRBD1,CAWSGTGTGYTF,TGTGCCTGGTCCGGGACAGGGACAGGCTACACCTTC
TRBV6-1,NA,TRBJ1-5,NA,CASSVSGDGQPQHF,TGTGCCAGCAGTGTGTCGGGGGATGGACAGCCCCAGCATTTT
TRBV14,few,TRBJ1-2,NA,CASSQPYLRGYTF,TGTGCCAGCAGCCAACCGTATCTGCGCGGCTACACCTTC
TRBV9,NA,TRBJ1-1,NA,CASTETVMNTEAFF,TGTGCCAGCACCGAGACAGTCATGAACACTGAAGCTTTCTTT
TRBV2,once,TRBJ2-2,TRBD1,CASSRDRAGTGELFF,TGTGCCAGCAGTAGAGACAGGGCGGGCACCGGGGAGCTGTTTTTT
TRBV27,NA,TRBJ1-2,TRBD1,CASSKYGTELPYGYTF,TGTGCCAGCAGTAAATACGGGACAGAATTACCATATGGCTACACCTTC
TRBV6-1,NA,TRBJ1-2,NA,CASSERGRRDGYTF,TGTGCCAGCAGTGAAAGAGGCCGGAGGGATGGCTACACCTTC
TRBV6-1,NA,TRBJ1-2,NA,CATGTNYGYTF,TGTGCCACCGGGACAAACTATGGCTACACCTTC
TRBV4-1,NA,TRBJ1-2,NA,CASSQEWQALYGYTF,TGCGCCAGCAGCCAAGAGTGGCAGGCCCTCTATGGCTACACCTTC
TRBV28,NA,TRBJ2-1,TRBD2,CASWGGTFNYNEQFF,TGTGCCAGCTGGGGGGGGACCTTCAACTACAATGAGCAGTTCTTC
TRBV15,NA,TRBJ1-4,NA,CATSRRGGTNEKLFF,TGTGCCACCAGTCGGCGCGGGGGAACTAATGAAAAACTGTTTTTT
TRBV10-3,NA,TRBJ2-5,TRBD2,CAISEGLAGEETQYF,TGTGCCATCAGTGAGGGACTAGCGGGGGAAGAGACCCAGTACTTC
TRBV2,once,TRBJ2-1,NA,CASSGLHPSYNEQFF,TGTGCCAGCAGCGGACTACACCCCTCCTACAATGAGCAGTTCTTC
TRBV4-3,NA,TRBJ2-2,TRBD1,CASSQASDRATGELFF,TGCGCCAGCAGCCAAGCTTCCGACAGGGCCACCGGGGAGCTGTTTTTT
TRBV25-1,once,TRBJ2-7,TRBD2,CASSESTAGASYEQYF,TGTGCCAGCAGTGAATCGACGGCGGGAGCGTCCTACGAGCAGTACTTC
TRBV7-9,NA,TRBJ2-7,NA,CASSLGPSYEQYF,TGTGCCAGCAGCTTAGGCCCCAGCTACGAGCAGTACTTC
TRBV28,NA,TRBJ2-5,NA,CASSLLAGGETQYF,TGTGCCAGCAGTTTACTGGCAGGTGGAGAGACCCAGTACTTC
TRBV9,NA,TRBJ2-7,NA,CASSVGFETSIYEQYF,TGTGCCAGCAGCGTAGGGTTTGAGACTTCGATATACGAGCAGTACTTC
TRBV5-4,NA,TRBJ1-1,TRBD1,CASSLGQGLTEAFF,TGTGCCAGCAGCTTAGGACAGGGTTTGACTGAAGCTTTCTTT
TRBV9,NA,TRBJ2-7,TRBD2,CASSQGTSGTEQYF,TGTGCCAGCAGCCAAGGGACTAGCGGGACCGAGCAGTACTTC
TRBV28,NA,TRBJ2-7,TRBD2,CASSLGLAPYEQYF,TGTGCCAGCAGTTTAGGACTAGCTCCCTACGAGCAGTACTTC